This T cell receptor beta chain was identified in a study of Ad26.COV2.S vaccination and SARS-CoV-2 variants. Study-level background: Donor had been placed in the Ad26.COV2.S arm of the COV1001 trial. Doses of Ad26.COV2.S were injected into muscle once or twice, 56 days apart. General observations from the study: Post-vaccination breadth of spike-specific CD8+ and CD4+ T cell responses was reportedly substantial. It was found that vaccine and placebo recipients had similar non-spike TCR breadth.

Treatment of the sample: some 20 received Ad26.COV2.S at low or high dose, single or two shots; 5 received placebo; per-sample allocation not given. Collection of samples fell on day 63 after the first vaccine or placebo injection. Germline loops: CDR1 SGHRS, CDR2 YFSETQ. Trimming removed 0 bases from V and 2 bases from J; junction bases left unmatched: 6. The CDR3 runs 16 residues. Libraries were prepared by immunoSEQ multiplex PCR; TCRdb keeps only in-frame clonotypes and omits some of them. This sample carries about 350,000 clones, around nine tenths of them seen once, and the ten largest clones take approximately 11%. On this clone: What it binds is unknown.

The sample was peripheral blood, taken in a trial of Ad26.COV2.S vaccine versus placebo. This clonotype originated in a person between 18 and 65 years old who received the Ad26.COV2.S COVID-19 vaccine or a placebo. The rearrangement links TRBV5-1 to TRBJ2-7, with TRBD2 identical over 9 bases. Here the CDR3 reads CASSLVPSGDTYEQYF. For the CDR3, the DNA is TGCGCCAGCAGCTTGGTGCCTAGCGGGGATACCTACGAGCAGTACTTC.